Described below is a single T cell receptor beta chain sequence and its context. Participants' own reports of clinical history determined their cohort assignment. Two negative PCRs, clearance, or symptom resolution had been documented for recovered Cohort 3 donors. The data are from a study of blood T cell repertoires in COVID-19. Across the whole study: Acute-phase and convalescent COVID-19 samples originated in the United States, Italy and Spain. Sources were T cells, B-cell-depleted T cells, or PBMCs; the material itself was cDNA or gDNA.

Repertoires were generated with immunoSEQ multiplex PCR, while TCRdb's copy carries only in-frame clones and drops some. The data hold 200,000 to 250,000 clones, with 70% to 90% observed a single time. The CDR3 totals 14 residues. Germline V gene data show CDR1 as ENHRY and CDR2 as SYGVKD. V was clipped by 4 bases and J by 4 bases; unmatched bases: 4. This chain links TRBV10-3 with TRBJ1-1, with 9 bases that match TRBD1. The source material was PBMCs or T cells enriched from blood (not recorded which). The clonotype originates from a woman aged 45 to 65 who had recovered from COVID-19. The CDR3 loop reads CAISVDRGATEAFF. Written as DNA, the CDR3 is TGTGCCATCAGTGTCGACAGGGGGGCCACTGAAGCTTTCTTT.